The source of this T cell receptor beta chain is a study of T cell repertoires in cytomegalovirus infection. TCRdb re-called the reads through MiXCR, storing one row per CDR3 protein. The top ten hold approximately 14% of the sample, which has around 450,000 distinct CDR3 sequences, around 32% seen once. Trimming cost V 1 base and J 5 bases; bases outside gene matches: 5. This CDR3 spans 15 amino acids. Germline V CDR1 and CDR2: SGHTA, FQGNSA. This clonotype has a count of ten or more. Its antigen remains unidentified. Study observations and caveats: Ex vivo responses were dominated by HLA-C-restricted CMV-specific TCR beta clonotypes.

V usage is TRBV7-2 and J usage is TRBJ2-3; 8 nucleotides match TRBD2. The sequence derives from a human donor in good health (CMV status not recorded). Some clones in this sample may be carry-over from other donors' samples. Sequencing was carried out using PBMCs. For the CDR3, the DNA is TGTGCCAGCAGCTTAGGGCGGGGGGTGGTAGATACGCAGTATTTT. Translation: CASSLGRGVVDTQYF. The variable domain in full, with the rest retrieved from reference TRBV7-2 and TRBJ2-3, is GAGVSQSPSNKVTEKGKDVELRCDPISGHTALYWYRQSLGQGLEFLIYFQGNSAPDKSGLPSDRFSAERTGGSVSTLTIQRTQQEDSAVYLCASSLGRGVVDTQYFGPGTRLTVL.